This TCR beta chain was sequenced in a study of cytomegalovirus exposure and HLA in healthy donors. Germline-derived CDR1 and CDR2 are ENHRY and SYGVKD. The CDR3 consists of 12 residues. Deletions cut 11 bases from V and 5 bases from J, with 13 bases between. A multiplex PCR was run with 60 Vbeta primers and 13 Jbeta primers. The repertoire was sequenced with immunoSEQ multiplex PCR; TCRdb's copy has only in-frame clones and lacks some. The data show 75,000 to 80,000 clones, around 81% seen once. The sequence was collected from a man aged 35-49 years in good health and CMV-seronegative. The sequenced sample consisted of PBMCs. The chain is built from TRBV10-3 and TRBJ1-5; D not certain. The CDR3 here is CAAQSRDQPQHF. The DNA of the CDR3 is TGTGCCGCGCAAAGTAGAGATCAGCCCCAGCATTTT.